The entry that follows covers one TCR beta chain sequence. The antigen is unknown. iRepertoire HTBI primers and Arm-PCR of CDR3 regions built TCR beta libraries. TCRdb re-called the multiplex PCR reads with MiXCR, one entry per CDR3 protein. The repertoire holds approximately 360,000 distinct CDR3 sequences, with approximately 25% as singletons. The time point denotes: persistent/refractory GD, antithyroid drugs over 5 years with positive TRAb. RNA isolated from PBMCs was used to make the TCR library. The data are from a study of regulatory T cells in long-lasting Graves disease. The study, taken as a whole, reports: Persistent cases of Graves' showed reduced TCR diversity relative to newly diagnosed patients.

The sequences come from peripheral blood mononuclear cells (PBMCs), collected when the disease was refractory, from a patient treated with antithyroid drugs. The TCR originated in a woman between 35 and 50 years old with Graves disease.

CDR3 in amino acids: CATSVSARETQYF. The CDR3 DNA reads as TGTGCCACCAGCGTTTCCGCGAGAGAGACCCAGTACTTC. The chain links TRBV15 to TRBJ2-5; D not resolved. CDR3 size: 13 residues. CDR1 LNHNV and CDR2 YYDKDF come from the germline V gene (reference sequence). V gave up 5 bases and J gave up 4 bases, with 11 bases separating them.